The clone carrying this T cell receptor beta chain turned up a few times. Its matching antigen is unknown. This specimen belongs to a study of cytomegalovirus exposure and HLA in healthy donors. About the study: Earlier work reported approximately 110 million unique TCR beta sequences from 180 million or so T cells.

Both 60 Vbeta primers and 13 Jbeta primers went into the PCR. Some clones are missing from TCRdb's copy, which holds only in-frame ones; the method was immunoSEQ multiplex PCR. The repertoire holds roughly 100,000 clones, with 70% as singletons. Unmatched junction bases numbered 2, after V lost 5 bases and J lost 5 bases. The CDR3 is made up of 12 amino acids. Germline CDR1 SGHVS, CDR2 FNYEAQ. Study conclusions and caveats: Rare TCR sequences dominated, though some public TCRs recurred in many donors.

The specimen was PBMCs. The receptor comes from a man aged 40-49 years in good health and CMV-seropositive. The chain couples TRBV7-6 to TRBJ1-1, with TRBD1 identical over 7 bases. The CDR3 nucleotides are TGTGCCAGCAGCGTGACAGGGACTGAAGCTTTCTTT. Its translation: CASSVTGTEAFF.